The clone carrying this TCR beta chain was found a few times. The CDR3 totals 18 residues. The V gene lost 0 bases and the J gene lost 4 bases, with 23 bases spanning the gap. Germline V lookup: CDR1 SGHRS, CDR2 YFSETQ. The source of the sample is a study of blood T cells in healthy people across ages. A second PCR, run for roughly 7 to 12 cycles, used a sample-barcoded 5' primer plus a J-beta primer mix. TCRdb processed the 5' RACE reads anew with MiXCR; each CDR3 protein has one entry. The sample has about 1 million distinct CDR3 sequences; over 35% are singletons. The J gene is TRBJ2-7, the V gene TRBV5-1; D ambiguous. This sequence originates from a woman aged 60-70 years in good health. The sample taken for sequencing was blood. The CDR3 DNA reads TGCGCCAGCAGCTTGGGACGAACATTGACGTTAAGATCTTACGAGCAGTACTTC. Amino acids: CASSLGRTLTLRSYEQYF.